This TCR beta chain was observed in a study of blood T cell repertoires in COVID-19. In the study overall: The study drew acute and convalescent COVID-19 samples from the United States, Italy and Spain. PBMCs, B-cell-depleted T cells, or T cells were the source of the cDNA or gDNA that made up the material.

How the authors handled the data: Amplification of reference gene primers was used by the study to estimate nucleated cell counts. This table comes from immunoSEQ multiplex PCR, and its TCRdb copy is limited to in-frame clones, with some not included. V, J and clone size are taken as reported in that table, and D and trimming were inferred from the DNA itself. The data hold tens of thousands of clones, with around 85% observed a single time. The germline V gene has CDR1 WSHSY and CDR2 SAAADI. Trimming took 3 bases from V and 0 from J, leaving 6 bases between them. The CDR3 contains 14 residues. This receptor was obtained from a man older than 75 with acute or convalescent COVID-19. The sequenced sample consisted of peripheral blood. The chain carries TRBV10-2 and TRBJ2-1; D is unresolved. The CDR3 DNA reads TGCGCCAGCAGTGAACTTTACTCCTACAATGAGCAGTTCTTC. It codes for CASSELYSYNEQFF.